This TCR beta chain was obtained from a study of blood T cell repertoires in COVID-19. About the research overall: T cells, B-cell-depleted T cells, or PBMCs supplied cDNA or gDNA.

This CDR3 has 15 amino acids. V lost 3 bases and J lost 2, with 17 bases in between. The germline V gene encodes CDR1 DFQATT and CDR2 SNEGSKA (reference sequence). Data came from immunoSEQ multiplex PCR; TCRdb stores just in-frame clones and leaves some out. The sample lists some 150,000 clones, about 84% seen once, with 5% in the top ten. The sequencing input was peripheral blood. This chain connects TRBV20-1 to TRBJ2-7; tentatively, D is TRBD1 (6 bases). The TCR sequence derives from a woman aged 45-65 years with acute or convalescent COVID-19. The CDR3 spells CSASRARTDTYEQYF. CDR3 in DNA: TGCAGTGCTAGTAGGGCCCGGACAGACACCTACGAGCAGTACTTC.